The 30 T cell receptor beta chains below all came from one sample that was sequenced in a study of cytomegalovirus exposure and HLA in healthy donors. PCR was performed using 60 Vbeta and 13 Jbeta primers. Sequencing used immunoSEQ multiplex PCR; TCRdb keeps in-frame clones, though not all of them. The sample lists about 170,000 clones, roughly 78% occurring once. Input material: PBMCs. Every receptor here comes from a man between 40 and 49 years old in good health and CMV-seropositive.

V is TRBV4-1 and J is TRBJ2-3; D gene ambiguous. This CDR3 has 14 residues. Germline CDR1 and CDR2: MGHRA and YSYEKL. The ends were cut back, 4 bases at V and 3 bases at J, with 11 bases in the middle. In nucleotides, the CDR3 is TGCGCCAGCAGCCGAGGCAGCATTACAGATACGCAGTATTTT. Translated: CASSRGSITDTQYF.

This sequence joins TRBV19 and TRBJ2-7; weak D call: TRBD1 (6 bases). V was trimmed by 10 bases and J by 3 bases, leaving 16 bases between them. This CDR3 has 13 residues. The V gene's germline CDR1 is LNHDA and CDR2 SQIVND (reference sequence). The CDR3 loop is CATTDQGRYEQYF. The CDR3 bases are TGTGCCACCACTGACCAGGGGCGCTACGAGCAGTACTTC.

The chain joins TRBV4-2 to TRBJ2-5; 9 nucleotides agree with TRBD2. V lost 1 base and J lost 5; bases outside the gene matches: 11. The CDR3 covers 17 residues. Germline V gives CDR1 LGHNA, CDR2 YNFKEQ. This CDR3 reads CASSQAASGANGETQYF. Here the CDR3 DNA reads TGTGCCAGCAGCCAAGCTGCTAGCGGGGCCAACGGGGAGACCCAGTACTTC.

Here the CDR3 reads CASSGRGGVRSNSPLHF. The CDR3, as DNA: TGTGCCAGCAGCGGGCGGGGGGGGGTTCGGTCGAATTCACCCCTCCACTTT. The genes are TRBV5-4 and TRBJ1-6; maybe TRBD1 (5 bases). This CDR3 has 17 residues. The ends were cut back, 4 bases at V and 7 bases at J, with 21 bases in the middle. The V gene's germline CDR1 is SGHNT and CDR2 YYREEE (reference sequence). Looking up the rest from reference TRBV5-4 and TRBJ1-6 gives the full variable domain: ETGVTQSPTHLIKTRGQQVTLRCSSQSGHNTVSWYQQALGQGPQFIFQYYREEENGRGNFPPRFSGLQFPNYSSELNVNALELDDSALYLCASSGRGGVRSNSPLHFGNGTRLTVT.

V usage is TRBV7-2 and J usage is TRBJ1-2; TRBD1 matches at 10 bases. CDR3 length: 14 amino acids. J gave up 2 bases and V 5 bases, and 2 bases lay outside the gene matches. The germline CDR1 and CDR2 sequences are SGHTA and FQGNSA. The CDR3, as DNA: TGTGCCAGCAGCCGGGACAGGGGAAACTATGGCTACACCTTC. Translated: CASSRDRGNYGYTF.

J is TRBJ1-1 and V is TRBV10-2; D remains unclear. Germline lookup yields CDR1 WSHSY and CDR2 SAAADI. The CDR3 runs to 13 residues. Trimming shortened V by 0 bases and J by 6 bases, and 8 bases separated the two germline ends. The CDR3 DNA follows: TGCGCCAGCAGTGAGTCCGGGGAACCTGAAGCTTTCTTT. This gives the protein CASSESGEPEAFF.

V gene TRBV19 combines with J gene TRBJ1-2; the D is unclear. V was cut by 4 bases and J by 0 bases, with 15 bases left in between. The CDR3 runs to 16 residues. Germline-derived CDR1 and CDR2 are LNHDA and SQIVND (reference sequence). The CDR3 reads CASSTRGRGTNYGYTF. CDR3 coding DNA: TGTGCCAGTAGTACCCGGGGAAGAGGGACTAACTATGGCTACACCTTC.

CDR3 protein: CASSSPGHPGNTIYF. The DNA for the CDR3 is TGTGCCAGCAGTTCCCCCGGACACCCTGGAAACACCATATATTTT. V and J are TRBV6-5 and TRBJ1-3, with D perhaps matching TRBD1 (5 bases). Germline assignment: CDR1 MNHEY and CDR2 SVGAGI. The CDR3 extends over 15 amino acids. V was cut by 4 bases and J by 2 bases, with 12 bases left in between.

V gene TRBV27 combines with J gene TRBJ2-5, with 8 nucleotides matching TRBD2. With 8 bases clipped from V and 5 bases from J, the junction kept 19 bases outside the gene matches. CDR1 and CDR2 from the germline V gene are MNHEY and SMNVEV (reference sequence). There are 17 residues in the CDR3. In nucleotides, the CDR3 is TGTGCCAGCGGCCCTTTATATGGGGGGCCGGGAGGGGAGACCCAGTACTTC. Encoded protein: CASGPLYGGPGGETQYF.

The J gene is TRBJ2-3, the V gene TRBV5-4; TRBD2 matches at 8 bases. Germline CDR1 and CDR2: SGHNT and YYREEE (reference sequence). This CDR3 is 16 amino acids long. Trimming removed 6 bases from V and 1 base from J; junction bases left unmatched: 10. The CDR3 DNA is TGTGCCAGCACCAGATTTGATAGCGGGGGCACAGATACGCAGTATTTT. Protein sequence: CASTRFDSGGTDTQYF.

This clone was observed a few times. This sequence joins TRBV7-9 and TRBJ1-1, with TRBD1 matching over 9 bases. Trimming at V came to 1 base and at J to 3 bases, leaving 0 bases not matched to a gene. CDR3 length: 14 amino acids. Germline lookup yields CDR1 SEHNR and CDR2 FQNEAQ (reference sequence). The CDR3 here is CASSLGQGDTEAFF. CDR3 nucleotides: TGTGCCAGCAGCTTAGGACAGGGGGACACTGAAGCTTTCTTT.

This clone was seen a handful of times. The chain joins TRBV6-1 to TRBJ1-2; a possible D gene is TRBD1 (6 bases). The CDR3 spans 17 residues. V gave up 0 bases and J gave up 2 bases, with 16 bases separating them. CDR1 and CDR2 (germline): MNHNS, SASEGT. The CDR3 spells CASSEARETGANYGYTF. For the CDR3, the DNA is TGTGCCAGCAGTGAAGCGCGAGAGACAGGCGCGAACTATGGCTACACCTTC.

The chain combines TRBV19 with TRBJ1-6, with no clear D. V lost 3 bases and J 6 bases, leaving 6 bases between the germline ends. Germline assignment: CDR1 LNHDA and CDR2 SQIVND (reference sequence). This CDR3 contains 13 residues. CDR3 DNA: TGTGCCAGTAGTATTACAGTTAATTCACCCCTCCACTTT. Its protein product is CASSITVNSPLHF.

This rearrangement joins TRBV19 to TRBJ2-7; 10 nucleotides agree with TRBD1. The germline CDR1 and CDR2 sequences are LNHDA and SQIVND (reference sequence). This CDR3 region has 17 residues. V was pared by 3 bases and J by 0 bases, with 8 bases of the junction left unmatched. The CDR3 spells CASSMTIRDRGSYEQYF. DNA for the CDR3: TGTGCCAGTAGTATGACGATCCGGGACAGGGGCTCCTACGAGCAGTACTTC.

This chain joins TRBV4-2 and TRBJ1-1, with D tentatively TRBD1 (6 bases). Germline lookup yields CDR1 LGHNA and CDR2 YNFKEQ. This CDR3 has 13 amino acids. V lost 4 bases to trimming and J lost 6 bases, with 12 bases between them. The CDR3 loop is CASSLLGGAEAFF. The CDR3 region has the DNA TGTGCCAGCAGCCTCCTAGGGGGGGCTGAAGCTTTCTTT.

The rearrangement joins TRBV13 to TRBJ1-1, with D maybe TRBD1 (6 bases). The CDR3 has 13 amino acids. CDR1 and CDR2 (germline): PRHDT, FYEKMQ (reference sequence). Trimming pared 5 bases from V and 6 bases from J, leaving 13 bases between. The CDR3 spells CASSQDRAPEAFF. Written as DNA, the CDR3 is TGTGCCAGCAGCCAGGACAGAGCTCCTGAAGCTTTCTTT. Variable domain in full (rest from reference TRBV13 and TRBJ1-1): AAGVIQSPRHLIKEKRETATLKCYPIPRHDTVYWYQQGPGQDPQFLISFYEKMQSDKGSIPDRFSAQQFSDYHSELNMSSLELGDSALYFCASSQDRAPEAFFGQGTRLTVV.

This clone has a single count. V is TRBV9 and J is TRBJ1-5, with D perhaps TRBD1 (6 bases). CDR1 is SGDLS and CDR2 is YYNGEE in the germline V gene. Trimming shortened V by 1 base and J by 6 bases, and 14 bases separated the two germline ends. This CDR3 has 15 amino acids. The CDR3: CASSVTGSRGQPQHF. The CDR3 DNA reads TGTGCCAGCAGCGTAACAGGGAGTCGTGGTCAGCCCCAGCATTTT.

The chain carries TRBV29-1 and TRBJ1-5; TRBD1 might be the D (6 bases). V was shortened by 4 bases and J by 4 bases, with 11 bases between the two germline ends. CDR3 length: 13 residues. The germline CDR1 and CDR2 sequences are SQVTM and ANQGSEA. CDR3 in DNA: TGCAGCGTTGGCAGGGGTCGGAATCAGCCCCAGCATTTT. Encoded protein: CSVGRGRNQPQHF. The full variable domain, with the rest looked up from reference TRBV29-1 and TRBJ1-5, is SAVISQKPSRDICQRGTSLTIQCQVDSQVTMMFWYRQQPGQSLTLIATANQGSEATYESGFVIDKFPISRPNLTFSTLTVSNMSPEDSSIYLCSVGRGRNQPQHFGDGTRLSIL.

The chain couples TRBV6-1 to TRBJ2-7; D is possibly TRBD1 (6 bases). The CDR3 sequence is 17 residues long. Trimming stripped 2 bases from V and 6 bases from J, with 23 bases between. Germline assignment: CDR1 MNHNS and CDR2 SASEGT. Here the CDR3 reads CASSETPGQTLGLEQYF. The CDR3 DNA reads TGTGCCAGCAGTGAAACCCCGGGACAAACACTAGGGCTCGAGCAGTACTTC.

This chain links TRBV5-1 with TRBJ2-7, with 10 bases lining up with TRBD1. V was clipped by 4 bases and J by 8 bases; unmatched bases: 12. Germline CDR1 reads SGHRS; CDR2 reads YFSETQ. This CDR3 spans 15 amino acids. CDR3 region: CASSLLRDRGNKQYF. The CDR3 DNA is TGCGCCAGCAGCCTCCTCCGGGACAGGGGCAACAAGCAGTACTTC.

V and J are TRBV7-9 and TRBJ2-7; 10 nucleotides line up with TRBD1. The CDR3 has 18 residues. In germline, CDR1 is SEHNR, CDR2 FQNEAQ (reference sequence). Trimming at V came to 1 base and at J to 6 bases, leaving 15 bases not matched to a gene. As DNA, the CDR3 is TGTGCCAGCAGCTTAGTAGTGGGACCGGGACAGGGGACCTTCGAGCAGTACTTC. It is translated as CASSLVVGPGQGTFEQYF.

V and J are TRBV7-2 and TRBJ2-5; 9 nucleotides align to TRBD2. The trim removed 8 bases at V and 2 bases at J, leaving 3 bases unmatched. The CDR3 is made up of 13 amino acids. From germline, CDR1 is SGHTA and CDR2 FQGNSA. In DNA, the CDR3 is TGTGCCAGCCGGCTAGCGGGGCAAGAGACCCAGTACTTC. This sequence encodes CASRLAGQETQYF.

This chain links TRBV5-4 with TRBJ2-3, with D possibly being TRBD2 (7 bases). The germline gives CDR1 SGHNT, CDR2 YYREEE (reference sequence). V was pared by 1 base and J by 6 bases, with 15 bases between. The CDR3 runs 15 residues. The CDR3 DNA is TGTGCCAGCAGCTTGTGGGGGGGCAATAGGGATACGCAGTATTTT. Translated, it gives CASSLWGGNRDTQYF.

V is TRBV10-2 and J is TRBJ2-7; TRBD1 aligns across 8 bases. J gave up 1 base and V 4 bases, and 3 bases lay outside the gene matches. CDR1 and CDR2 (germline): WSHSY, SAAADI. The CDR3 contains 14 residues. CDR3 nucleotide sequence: TGCGCCAGCAGTGCTACAGGGGGTTCCTACGAGCAGTACTTC. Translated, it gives CASSATGGSYEQYF.

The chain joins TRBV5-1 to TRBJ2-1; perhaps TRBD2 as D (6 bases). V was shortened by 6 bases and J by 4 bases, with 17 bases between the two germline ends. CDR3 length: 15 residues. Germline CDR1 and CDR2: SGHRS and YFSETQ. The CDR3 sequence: CASTPSGPLYNEQFF. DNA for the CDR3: TGCGCCAGCACCCCGAGCGGGCCTCTTTACAATGAGCAGTTCTTC.

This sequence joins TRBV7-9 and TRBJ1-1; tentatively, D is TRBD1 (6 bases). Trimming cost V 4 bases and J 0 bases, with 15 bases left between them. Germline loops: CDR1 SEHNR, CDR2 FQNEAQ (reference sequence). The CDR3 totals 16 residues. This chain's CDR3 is CASSSDPGVLNTEAFF. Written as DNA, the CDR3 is TGTGCCAGCAGCTCGGATCCAGGGGTTCTGAACACTGAAGCTTTCTTT.

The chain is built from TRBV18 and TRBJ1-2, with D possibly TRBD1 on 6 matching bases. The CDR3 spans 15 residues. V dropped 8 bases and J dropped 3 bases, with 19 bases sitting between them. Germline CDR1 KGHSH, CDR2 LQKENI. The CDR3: CASNQEGQSDYGYTF. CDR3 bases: TGTGCCAGCAATCAGGAAGGACAGAGTGACTATGGCTACACCTTC.

As DNA, the CDR3 is TGTGCCAGCAGCTTAGGTGAGGAGTTCTACAATGAGCAGTTCTTC. Protein sequence: CASSLGEEFYNEQFF. The rearrangement links TRBV11-3 to TRBJ2-1; D is undetermined. The germline CDR1 and CDR2 sequences are SGHNT and YENEEA. V dropped 1 base and J dropped 3 bases, with 10 bases sitting between them. The CDR3 consists of 15 residues.

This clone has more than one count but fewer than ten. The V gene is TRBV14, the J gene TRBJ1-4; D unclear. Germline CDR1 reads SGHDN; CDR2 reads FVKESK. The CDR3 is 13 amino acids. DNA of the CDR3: TGTGCTTCAAGGAGTGCAACTAATGAAAAACTGTTTTTT. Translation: CASRSATNEKLFF.

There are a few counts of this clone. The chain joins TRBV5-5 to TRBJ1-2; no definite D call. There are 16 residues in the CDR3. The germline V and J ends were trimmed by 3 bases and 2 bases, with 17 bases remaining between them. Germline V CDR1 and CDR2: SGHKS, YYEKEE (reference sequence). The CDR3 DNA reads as TGTGCCAGCAGCTACGGGCCGCGGGAGCCCAACTATGGCTACACCTTC. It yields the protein CASSYGPREPNYGYTF. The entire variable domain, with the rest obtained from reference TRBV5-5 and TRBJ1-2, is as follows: DAGVTQSPTHLIKTRGQQVTLRCSPISGHKSVSWYQQVLGQGPQFIFQYYEKEERGRGNFPDRFSARQFPNYSSELNVNALLLGDSALYLCASSYGPREPNYGYTFGSGTRLTVV.